These 31 T cell receptor beta chains originate from one sample sequenced in a study of Ad26.COV2.S vaccination and SARS-CoV-2 variants. This sample's treatment: about 20 received Ad26.COV2.S at low or high dose, single or two shots; about 5 received placebo; per-sample allocation not given. Following the first vaccine or placebo injection, samples were taken on day 63. Only in-frame clones appear in the TCRdb table, and some are missing; sequencing was by immunoSEQ multiplex PCR. The sample has about 480,000 clones, around nine tenths seen once. This sample comprised peripheral blood, obtained in a trial of Ad26.COV2.S vaccine versus placebo. The source is a person aged 18-65 years who received the Ad26.COV2.S COVID-19 vaccine or a placebo.

In this sample, this clone turned up a few times. The rearrangement joins TRBV30 to TRBJ1-5, with D uncertain. V was shortened by 2 bases and J by 5 bases, with 10 bases between the two germline ends. The CDR3 totals 13 residues. CDR1 and CDR2 from the germline V gene are GTSNPN and SVGIG (reference sequence). For the CDR3, the DNA is TGTGCCTGGAGTCCCAGTACCTATCAGCCCCAGCATTTT. Residues: CAWSPSTYQPQHF.

The V gene is TRBV5-5, the J gene TRBJ2-1; 12 bases line up with TRBD2. Per the germline V gene, CDR1 is SGHKS and CDR2 is YYEKEE (reference sequence). The CDR3 covers 17 residues. V lost 1 base to trimming and J lost 4 bases; unmatched junction nucleotides: 6. In DNA, the CDR3 is TGTGCCAGCAGCTTGCGGTCTAGCGGGAGGGATTACAATGAGCAGTTCTTC. Protein: CASSLRSSGRDYNEQFF.

The CDR3 sequence: CASSLAGSQPLHF. The CDR3 DNA is TGTGCCAGCAGTTTGGCAGGATCCCAACCCCTCCACTTT. This chain uses TRBV7-6 with TRBJ1-6; D ambiguous. CDR1 and CDR2 (germline): SGHVS, FNYEAQ. V lost 6 bases and J 12 bases, leaving 15 bases between the germline ends. The CDR3 has 13 residues.

This chain connects TRBV30 to TRBJ2-6; tentatively, D is TRBD2 (5 bases). V lost 2 bases and J 0 bases, leaving 20 bases between the germline ends. From germline, CDR1 is GTSNPN and CDR2 SVGIG (reference sequence). This CDR3 has 19 residues. CDR3 sequence reads: CAWSLGYRTGLSGANVLTF. The DNA for the CDR3 is TGTGCCTGGAGTCTAGGGTATCGGACCGGACTCTCTGGGGCCAACGTCCTGACTTTC.

The chain carries TRBV19 and TRBJ2-7; 7 bases match TRBD1. CDR1 and CDR2 from the germline V gene are LNHDA and SQIVND (reference sequence). V was pared by 2 bases and J by 4 bases, with 14 bases of the junction left unmatched. The CDR3 is 17 residues long. CDR3 sequence: CASSITTGVDAAYEQYF. DNA of the CDR3: TGTGCCAGTAGTATAACAACAGGGGTCGATGCAGCATACGAGCAGTACTTC. Looking up the rest from reference TRBV19 and TRBJ2-7 gives the full variable domain: DGGITQSPKYLFRKEGQNVTLSCEQNLNHDAMYWYRQDPGQGLRLIYYSQIVNDFQKGDIAEGYSVSREKKESFPLTVTSAQKNPTAFYLCASSITTGVDAAYEQYFGPGTRLTVT.

V and J are TRBV7-8 and TRBJ2-7, with 8 bases aligning to TRBD2. Germline trimming cut 4 bases from V and 0 bases from J; bases unmatched to any gene: 5. Germline CDR1 is SGHVS and CDR2 is FQNEAQ. The CDR3 totals 15 residues. CDR3 bases: TGTGCCAGCAGCTCTAACGGACTAGCCTCCTACGAGCAGTACTTC. Protein product: CASSSNGLASYEQYF.

The V gene is TRBV28, the J gene TRBJ2-3; 13 nucleotides align to TRBD2. Germline CDR1 MDHEN, CDR2 SYDVKM. CDR3 length: 15 residues. V was pared by 6 bases and J by 6 bases, with 6 bases of the junction left unmatched. The CDR3: CASRRGLAGKDTQYF. DNA of the CDR3: TGTGCCAGCAGGAGGGGACTAGCGGGAAAGGATACGCAGTATTTT.

The chain links TRBV5-1 to TRBJ1-4; perhaps TRBD1 as D (6 bases). This CDR3 spans 13 amino acids. V lost 3 bases and J 4 bases, leaving 7 bases between the germline ends. Germline assignment: CDR1 SGHRS and CDR2 YFSETQ. The DNA of the CDR3 is TGCGCCAGCAGCTGGACAGTTAATGAAAAACTGTTTTTT. Its translation is CASSWTVNEKLFF.

The count of this clone is one. The chain employs TRBV6-5 and TRBJ2-7; 7 bases map to TRBD1. Germline assignment: CDR1 MNHEY and CDR2 SVGAGI. The CDR3 is 15 amino acids. V lost 6 bases and J lost 2; bases outside the gene matches: 10. Written as DNA, the CDR3 is TGTGCCAGCAGACCCACAGGGGTGGTGACCTACGAGCAGTACTTC. This translates into CASRPTGVVTYEQYF.

The V and J genes are TRBV30 and TRBJ2-1; TRBD2 aligns across 8 bases. The junction had 3 bases not matched to a gene; V was cut back by 2 bases and J by 12 bases. In germline, CDR1 is GTSNPN, CDR2 SVGIG (reference sequence). The CDR3 is 11 amino acids. CDR3 bases: TGTGCCTGGAGTTCCAGCGGGAGGCAGTTCTTC. It yields the protein CAWSSSGRQFF.

The CDR3 loop reads CATRESGGRGGYTF. The CDR3 coding sequence is TGTGCCACCAGGGAGTCGGGGGGTCGAGGTGGCTACACCTTC. The chain joins TRBV15 to TRBJ1-2, with D possibly matching TRBD1 (5 bases). The CDR3 has 14 amino acids. V shed 6 bases and J shed 7 bases, with 18 bases lying between them. CDR1 LNHNV and CDR2 YYDKDF come from the germline V gene (reference sequence).

V usage is TRBV6-2 or TRBV6-3 and J usage is TRBJ1-6; 9 positions match TRBD1. V lost 4 bases, J lost 6 bases, and 7 bases stayed unmatched. The CDR3 is made up of 16 amino acids. CDR1 and CDR2 from the germline V gene are MNHEY and SVGEGT. The CDR3 reads CASSFRDRVINSPLHF. The CDR3 coding sequence is TGTGCCAGCAGTTTCCGGGACAGGGTTATTAATTCACCCCTCCACTTT.

The chain employs TRBV6-2 or TRBV6-3 and TRBJ1-1; D is ambiguous. The CDR3 covers 12 residues. Germline CDR1 MNHEY, CDR2 SVGEGT. Trimming removed 6 bases at V and 5 bases at J, with 10 bases between. The CDR3 DNA sequence: TGTGCCAGCAGCACACTTAGGACTGAAGCTTTCTTT. Translation: CASSTLRTEAFF.

V and J are TRBV5-1 and TRBJ1-3, with 8 bases lining up with TRBD1. Germline CDR1 SGHRS, CDR2 YFSETQ. The junction had 9 bases not matched to a gene; V was cut back by 2 bases and J by 5 bases. The CDR3 is 16 amino acids. The CDR3 is CASSFGGQERRNTIYF. The CDR3 DNA sequence: TGCGCCAGCAGCTTTGGGGGACAGGAGAGAAGAAACACCATATATTTT.

This clone was recorded once. The chain carries TRBV19 and TRBJ1-4; D uncertain. Germline CDR1 and CDR2: LNHDA and SQIVND (reference sequence). The CDR3 is 14 amino acids. The V end lost 9 bases, the J end lost 5 bases, and 16 bases lay between the germline ends. The DNA of the CDR3 is TGTGCCAGCAGCGAGCAGGCGATGAATGAAAAACTGTTTTTT. This codes for CASSEQAMNEKLFF.

This sequence joins TRBV6-5 and TRBJ2-2; either TRBD1 or TRBD2 may supply D (5 bases each). CDR3 length equals 15 residues. CDR1 and CDR2 from the germline V gene are MNHEY and SVGAGI. The V and J ends lost 10 bases and 5 bases respectively, with 20 bases between them. The CDR3 bases are TGTGCCACCCTGGCAACGGGGCCTACTACCGGGGAGCTGTTTTTT. Translation: CATLATGPTTGELFF.

The chain uses TRBV27 and TRBJ2-3, with TRBD2 matching 10 bases. The germline V gene has CDR1 MNHEY and CDR2 SMNVEV (reference sequence). V lost 6 bases to trimming and J lost 3 bases; unmatched junction nucleotides: 15. This CDR3 contains 18 residues. CDR3 protein: CASRATSSGRAVTDTQYF. CDR3 sequence (DNA): TGTGCCAGCAGAGCGACGTCGAGCGGGAGGGCCGTTACAGATACGCAGTATTTT.

The rearrangement uses TRBV29-1 and TRBJ2-7; D perhaps matches TRBD1 (5 bases). Per the germline V gene, CDR1 is SQVTM and CDR2 is ANQGSEA. V dropped 4 bases and J dropped 6 bases, with 19 bases sitting between them. The CDR3 has 14 amino acids. The CDR3 DNA reads TGCAGCGTTGCCCCCCTAGGGGAAGTCCGCGAGCAGTACTTC. Encoded protein: CSVAPLGEVREQYF.

CDR3 nucleotide sequence: TGCGCCAGCAGCCAAGATGCGGCCCCGAACACCGGGGAGCTGTTTTTT. As protein: CASSQDAAPNTGELFF. The gene calls are TRBV4-3 and TRBJ2-2; D ambiguous. V lost 0 bases, J lost 0 bases, and 8 bases lay in between. Germline CDR1 reads LGHNA; CDR2 reads YSLEER. This CDR3 spans 16 amino acids.

The chain combines TRBV14 with TRBJ2-1, with D perhaps TRBD2 (6 bases). CDR1 is SGHDN and CDR2 is FVKESK in the germline V gene. V was cut by 0 bases and J by 4 bases, with 22 bases left in between. This CDR3 comprises 19 residues. CDR3 nucleotide sequence: TGTGCCAGCAGCCAAGAAATCTCTGGGCGGGGCCTTAGATACAATGAGCAGTTCTTC. Its protein product is CASSQEISGRGLRYNEQFF.

The V gene is TRBV11-2, the J gene TRBJ2-7; tentative D call: TRBD2 (6 bases). The V and J ends lost 1 base and 7 bases respectively, with 17 bases between them. Germline V gene sequence: CDR1 SGHAT, CDR2 FQNNGV. The CDR3 is 15 amino acids. This CDR3 is CASSLGWTTPIEQYF. CDR3 DNA sequence: TGTGCCAGCAGCTTAGGGTGGACTACCCCCATTGAGCAGTACTTC.

V usage is TRBV19 and J usage is TRBJ2-6, with D possibly being TRBD1 (5 bases). V lost 3 bases and J 0 bases, leaving 12 bases between the germline ends. The CDR3 runs 17 residues. Germline V gene lookup returns CDR1 LNHDA and CDR2 SQIVND (reference sequence). The CDR3 reads CASSIQGPPSGANVLTF. The DNA for the CDR3 is TGTGCCAGTAGTATCCAGGGCCCCCCCTCTGGGGCCAACGTCCTGACTTTC. Drawing the rest from reference TRBV19 and TRBJ2-6, the complete variable domain is DGGITQSPKYLFRKEGQNVTLSCEQNLNHDAMYWYRQDPGQGLRLIYYSQIVNDFQKGDIAEGYSVSREKKESFPLTVTSAQKNPTAFYLCASSIQGPPSGANVLTFGAGSRLTVL.

V gene TRBV5-8 combines with J gene TRBJ2-2; TRBD1 might be the D (5 bases). The germline V and J ends were trimmed by 0 bases and 4 bases, with 10 bases remaining between them. In germline, CDR1 is SGHTS, CDR2 YDEGEE. This CDR3 has 15 residues. This CDR3 reads CASSLAGLPTGELFF. The CDR3 DNA follows: TGTGCCAGCAGCTTGGCAGGGCTACCCACCGGGGAGCTGTTTTTT.

The V and J genes are TRBV19 and TRBJ2-1; D is uncertain. The length of the CDR3 is 12 residues. V gave up 4 bases and J gave up 4 bases, with 5 bases separating them. Germline assignment: CDR1 LNHDA and CDR2 SQIVND (reference sequence). CDR3 sequence (DNA): TGTGCCAGTAGTAGGGATTACAATGAGCAGTTCTTC. Its translation: CASSRDYNEQFF.

V gene TRBV19 combines with J gene TRBJ1-1, with D hard to call. Germline V gives CDR1 LNHDA, CDR2 SQIVND (reference sequence). Trimming removed 0 bases at V and 6 bases at J, with 11 bases between. CDR3 size: 14 residues. The CDR3 sequence: CASSIDWGVPEAFF. The CDR3 DNA is TGTGCCAGTAGTATAGATTGGGGTGTCCCTGAAGCTTTCTTT. Full variable domain (outside the CDR3, taken from reference TRBV19 and TRBJ1-1): DGGITQSPKYLFRKEGQNVTLSCEQNLNHDAMYWYRQDPGQGLRLIYYSQIVNDFQKGDIAEGYSVSREKKESFPLTVTSAQKNPTAFYLCASSIDWGVPEAFFGQGTRLTVV.

This chain connects TRBV7-2 to TRBJ1-5; possibly TRBD1 for D (6 bases). Germline V gene lookup returns CDR1 SGHTA and CDR2 FQGNSA. Trimming pared 1 base from V and 0 bases from J, leaving 13 bases between. CDR3 length: 17 amino acids. CDR3 sequence: CASSLVGGYYSNQPQHF. The CDR3 nucleotides are TGTGCCAGCAGCTTAGTAGGGGGGTATTATAGCAATCAGCCCCAGCATTTT.

The chain combines TRBV7-2 with TRBJ1-1; no definite D call. Germline V lookup: CDR1 SGHTA, CDR2 FQGNSA. The ends were cut back, 1 base at V and 6 bases at J, with 9 bases in the middle. This CDR3 spans 13 amino acids. The CDR3 loop reads CASSLVPQAEAFF. The CDR3 nucleotides read TGTGCCAGCAGCTTAGTACCGCAGGCTGAAGCTTTCTTT.

The rearrangement joins TRBV4-2 to TRBJ2-1, with TRBD1 as a possible D gene (6 bases). Germline V lookup: CDR1 LGHNA, CDR2 YNFKEQ. V lost 2 bases to trimming and J lost 8 bases, with 22 bases between them. This CDR3 has 17 amino acids. The CDR3 nucleotides are TGTGCCAGCAGCCAAAATCGAGTGGCAGGGGCACGCGATGAGCAGTTCTTC. It is translated as CASSQNRVAGARDEQFF.

The genes are TRBV20-1 and TRBJ1-2; D gene ambiguous. The CDR3 contains 12 residues. Germline V gives CDR1 DFQATT, CDR2 SNEGSKA (reference sequence). V was clipped by 3 bases and J by 7 bases, with 12 bases between them. CDR3 in amino acids: CSASFFSGGYTF. The CDR3 DNA sequence: TGCAGTGCTAGTTTTTTTTCGGGTGGCTACACCTTC.

The chain carries TRBV10-3 and TRBJ1-2, with D possibly TRBD1 on 5 matching bases. This CDR3 contains 11 residues. Germline CDR1 and CDR2: ENHRY and SYGVKD. Trimming stripped 4 bases from V and 5 bases from J, with 5 bases between. CDR3 coding DNA: TGTGCCATCAGTGGGGGGTATGGCTACACCTTC. Residues: CAISGGYGYTF.

Here the CDR3 reads CASSFRVLETQYF. The CDR3 coding sequence is TGTGCCAGCAGTTTTCGGGTTCTCGAGACCCAGTACTTC. The chain employs TRBV28 and TRBJ2-5; no firm D call. Germline CDR1 and CDR2: MDHEN and SYDVKM. The CDR3 loop spans 13 amino acids. V gave up 3 bases and J gave up 5 bases, with 10 bases separating them.